This entry lists 15 T cell receptor beta chains sequenced from one sample in a study of T cell responses to AZD1222 COVID-19 vaccine. Sequencing was performed with immunoSEQ multiplex PCR; in TCRdb, only in-frame clones are kept and a portion is missing. The top ten hold about 14% of the sample, which has tens of thousands of clones, 70% to 90% seen once. The sample here was peripheral blood, taken on day 0 of AZD1222 vaccination. The receptor set was obtained from an adult in good health.

V usage is TRBV4-2 and J usage is TRBJ1-2, with D perhaps matching TRBD1 (5 bases). Between the trimmed V and J ends, which lost 1 base and 4 bases, there was a span of 13 bases. CDR3 length: 15 amino acids. CDR1 is LGHNA, CDR2 YNFKEQ, per germline. The CDR3 nucleotides read TGTGCCAGCAGCCAAGGGTCAAGGGGTACCTATGGCTACACCTTC. Translation gives CASSQGSRGTYGYTF.

The chain joins TRBV6-5 to TRBJ2-7, with TRBD1 matching 7 bases. This CDR3 has 14 residues. The junction had 7 bases not matched to a gene; V was cut back by 6 bases and J by 2 bases. The germline gives CDR1 MNHEY, CDR2 SVGAGI. As DNA, the CDR3 is TGTGCCAGCAGGGGGACAGATTTGACCTACGAGCAGTACTTC. Protein sequence: CASRGTDLTYEQYF.

This clone is labeled medium-sized (0.01 to 0.1%). The gene calls are TRBV3-1 (or the pseudogene TRBV3-2) and TRBJ2-3; TRBD1 aligns across 10 bases. The CDR3 totals 15 residues. The V gene end was trimmed by 6 bases and the J gene end by 2 bases; junction bases not matched to a gene: 5. CDR1 is LGHDT and CDR2 is YNNKEL in the germline V gene (reference sequence). CDR3 amino acids: CASSPGQGFTDTQYF. The DNA of the CDR3 is TGTGCCAGCAGTCCGGGACAGGGGTTCACAGATACGCAGTATTTT.

The DNA of the CDR3 is TGTGCCACCGAGATGGGACAGGACTATGGCTACACCTTC. Translation: CATEMGQDYGYTF. The chain employs TRBV10-3 and TRBJ1-2; 8 bases align to TRBD1. V dropped 10 bases and J dropped 3; count of bases not matched to a gene: 7. The CDR3 runs 13 residues. The germline V gene encodes CDR1 ENHRY and CDR2 SYGVKD.

CDR3 in amino acids: CATSRDRDYGYTF. The CDR3 nucleotides read TGTGCCACCAGCAGAGATAGGGACTATGGCTACACCTTC. The chain couples TRBV15 to TRBJ1-2, with D unresolved. V lost 0 bases and J lost 3, with 5 bases in between. Germline V lookup: CDR1 LNHNV, CDR2 YYDKDF (reference sequence). The CDR3 length is 13 residues. The variable domain in full, completed from reference TRBV15 and TRBJ1-2, reads DAMVIQNPRYQVTQFGKPVTLSCSQTLNHNVMYWYQQKSSQAPKLLFHYYDKDFNNEADTPDNFQSRRPNTSFCFLDIRSPGLGDTAMYLCATSRDRDYGYTFGSGTRLTVV.

This chain joins TRBV19 and TRBJ1-3; D gene uncertain. The CDR3 contains 13 residues. Germline V gene lookup returns CDR1 LNHDA and CDR2 SQIVND (reference sequence). The germline V and J ends were trimmed by 0 bases and 9 bases, with 9 bases remaining between them. CDR3 bases: TGTGCCAGTAGTATAGAAGACTCTATCACCATATATTTT. As protein: CASSIEDSITIYF.

This chain uses TRBV3-1 (or the pseudogene TRBV3-2) with TRBJ1-1; D call uncertain. The germline CDR1 and CDR2 sequences are LGHDT and YNNKEL (reference sequence). The CDR3 totals 15 residues. V dropped 0 bases and J dropped 0 bases, with 8 bases sitting between them. The CDR3 sequence: CASSQEGRLNTEAFF. CDR3 DNA: TGTGCCAGCAGCCAAGAGGGCAGGTTGAACACTGAAGCTTTCTTT.

This chain's CDR3 is CASSLYSGNTIYF. The CDR3 DNA sequence: TGTGCCAGCAGTTTATATTCTGGAAACACCATATATTTT. The rearrangement joins TRBV28 to TRBJ1-3; D gene unclear. The CDR3 length is 13 residues. Germline assignment: CDR1 MDHEN and CDR2 SYDVKM. V lost 1 base and J 1 base, leaving 2 bases between the germline ends.

The V and J genes are TRBV5-5 and TRBJ2-7; D gene uncertain. The CDR3 has 12 residues. Germline assignment: CDR1 SGHKS and CDR2 YYEKEE (reference sequence). The germline V and J ends were trimmed by 2 bases and 6 bases, with 9 bases remaining between them. CDR3 residues: CASSLLGREQYF. The CDR3 nucleotides are TGTGCCAGCAGCTTACTGGGTCGCGAGCAGTACTTC. The whole variable domain, filled in from reference TRBV5-5 and TRBJ2-7, reads DAGVTQSPTHLIKTRGQQVTLRCSPISGHKSVSWYQQVLGQGPQFIFQYYEKEERGRGNFPDRFSARQFPNYSSELNVNALLLGDSALYLCASSLLGREQYFGPGTRLTVT.

This clone was seen only once. The chain uses TRBV18 and TRBJ2-7; perhaps TRBD2 as D (6 bases). Germline CDR1 is KGHSH and CDR2 is LQKENI. There are 12 residues in the CDR3. Deletions cut 6 bases from V and 4 bases from J, with 10 bases between. In DNA, the CDR3 is TGTGCCAGCTCGACGGGAGTATACGAGCAGTACTTC. This gives the protein CASSTGVYEQYF. Combining the CDR3 with reference TRBV18 and TRBJ2-7 gives the whole variable domain NAGVMQNPRHLVRRRGQEARLRCSPMKGHSHVYWYRQLPEEGLKFMVYLQKENIIDESGMPKERFSAEFPKEGPSILRIQQVVRGDSAAYFCASSTGVYEQYFGPGTRLTVT.

The gene calls are TRBV5-1 and TRBJ1-5, with TRBD1 matching 12 bases. CDR3 size: 17 residues. Unmatched junction bases numbered 11, after V lost 4 bases and J lost 6 bases. Looked up from germline, CDR1 is SGHRS and CDR2 is YFSETQ. This CDR3 is CASSPGTGGYGSQPQHF. Here the CDR3 DNA reads TGCGCCAGCAGCCCCGGGACAGGGGGCTATGGGAGTCAGCCCCAGCATTTT.

The chain recombines TRBV7-9 with TRBJ1-5; no firm D call. The V and J ends lost 2 bases and 5 bases respectively, with 7 bases between them. This CDR3 has 13 residues. Per the germline V gene, CDR1 is SEHNR and CDR2 is FQNEAQ (reference sequence). The CDR3 loop is CASSLNEDQPQHF. DNA of the CDR3: TGTGCCAGCAGCTTAAATGAGGATCAGCCCCAGCATTTT.

This chain uses TRBV30 with TRBJ2-1; weak D call: TRBD2 (6 bases). V shed 2 bases and J shed 0 bases, with 14 bases lying between them. This CDR3 is built from 16 residues. In germline, CDR1 is GTSNPN, CDR2 SVGIG (reference sequence). CDR3 amino acids: CAWSLTGGISYNEQFF. Here the CDR3 DNA reads TGTGCCTGGAGTCTCACAGGAGGGATCTCCTACAATGAGCAGTTCTTC.

This chain connects TRBV30 to TRBJ2-1; TRBD1 matches 8 bases. The V gene's germline CDR1 is GTSNPN and CDR2 SVGIG (reference sequence). V trimming: 3 bases; J trimming: 1 base; junction bases outside the gene matches: 2. This CDR3 has 14 amino acids. CDR3 protein: CAWRWTGSYNEQFF. In nucleotides, the CDR3 is TGTGCCTGGAGGTGGACAGGGTCCTACAATGAGCAGTTCTTC.

CDR3 in amino acids: CATSEQGDLADTQYF. The CDR3, as DNA: TGTGCCACCAGTGAACAGGGGGATCTCGCAGATACGCAGTATTTT. The genes are TRBV24-1 and TRBJ2-3; 8 positions agree with TRBD1. Germline V gene lookup returns CDR1 KGHDR and CDR2 SFDVKD. The CDR3 contains 15 residues. Trimming removed 4 bases from V and 4 bases from J; junction bases left unmatched: 6.